The 3 T cell receptor beta chains in this list originate from one sample, sequenced in a study of blood T cell repertoires in COVID-19. Clones were sequenced by immunoSEQ multiplex PCR, and TCRdb holds only the in-frame ones, with some missing. The sample contains roughly 110,000 clones, roughly 85% of which appear only once. The sequenced sample was peripheral blood. The receptors come from a man aged 35-49 years with acute or convalescent COVID-19.

The chain uses TRBV11-1 and TRBJ1-2, with D tentatively TRBD1 (6 bases). The CDR3 loop spans 13 amino acids. Germline loops: CDR1 SGHAT, CDR2 FQDESV (reference sequence). V lost 2 bases and J 4 bases, leaving 8 bases between the germline ends. In DNA form, the CDR3 reads TGTGCCAGCAGCTTACCAGGGGCCTATGGCTACACCTTC. This encodes CASSLPGAYGYTF.

In this sample, this clone turned up once. V is TRBV10-3 and J is TRBJ2-5; perhaps TRBD1 as D (7 bases). The CDR3 length is 14 residues. The germline V gene has CDR1 ENHRY and CDR2 SYGVKD. V was shortened by 2 bases and J by 1 base, with 8 bases between the two germline ends. The CDR3 coding sequence is TGTGCCATCAGTGAGCAGGGGGGCCAAGAGACCCAGTACTTC. This codes for CAISEQGGQETQYF.

This clone was detected only a few times. The J gene is TRBJ1-3, the V gene TRBV20-1; 12 bases map to TRBD1. Germline CDR1 and CDR2: DFQATT and SNEGSKA (reference sequence). This CDR3 has 15 amino acids. Trimming cost V 3 bases and J 5 bases; bases outside gene matches: 5. This chain's CDR3 is CSASQGQGARNTIYF. The CDR3 coding sequence is TGCAGTGCTAGTCAGGGACAGGGGGCGCGAAACACCATATATTTT.